The 17 T cell receptor beta chains below all came from one sample that was sequenced in a study of blood T cell repertoires in COVID-19. TCRdb keeps only in-frame clones here, not all; method: immunoSEQ multiplex PCR. The sample yields approximately 130,000 clones, roughly 91% seen once. Source material: peripheral blood. The receptors stem from a human donor in a cohort sampled during active COVID-19.

This sequence joins TRBV5-1 and TRBJ2-6; the D is unclear. Trimming pared 6 bases from V and 1 base from J, leaving 2 bases between. Per the germline V gene, CDR1 is SGHRS and CDR2 is YFSETQ. The CDR3 runs 12 residues. Here the CDR3 DNA reads TGCGCCAGCATATCTGGGGCCAACGTCCTGACTTTC. Amino acid sequence: CASISGANVLTF.

The chain is built from TRBV2 and TRBJ2-3, with 10 bases aligning to TRBD2. Germline CDR1 and CDR2: SNHLY and FYNNEI. The junction had 6 bases not matched to a gene; V was cut back by 2 bases and J by 1 base. This CDR3 is built from 17 residues. The CDR3: CASSEFSGRSGTDTQYF. CDR3 in DNA: TGTGCCAGCAGTGAATTTAGCGGGAGGAGTGGCACAGATACGCAGTATTTT.

V gene TRBV2 combines with J gene TRBJ2-1; TRBD1 is a possible D gene (5 bases). Germline lookup yields CDR1 SNHLY and CDR2 FYNNEI. This CDR3 has 17 residues. The V and J ends lost 5 bases and 0 bases respectively, with 17 bases between them. Written as DNA, the CDR3 is TGTGCCAGCAGTCACGACAGCCTCCTAGTCTCCTACAATGAGCAGTTCTTC. Translating it yields CASSHDSLLVSYNEQFF.

The rearrangement uses TRBV5-1 and TRBJ2-3; D is possibly TRBD2 (5 bases). CDR3 length: 15 residues. Trimming pared 0 bases from V and 8 bases from J, leaving 16 bases between. Germline V CDR1 and CDR2: SGHRS, YFSETQ. CDR3 protein: CASSLGGRREGTQYF. The CDR3 coding sequence is TGCGCCAGCAGCTTGGGTGGTAGGAGAGAGGGTACGCAGTATTTT.

V is TRBV28 and J is TRBJ1-1; weak D call: TRBD1 (5 bases). Trimming removed 3 bases from V and 10 bases from J, with 15 bases in between. In germline, CDR1 is MDHEN, CDR2 SYDVKM. The CDR3 runs to 13 residues. In DNA, the CDR3 is TGTGCCAGCAGTTTTGGGGGGACCCGGGGAGCTTTCTTT. Encoded protein: CASSFGGTRGAFF. Drawing the rest from reference TRBV28 and TRBJ1-1, the complete variable domain is DVKVTQSSRYLVKRTGEKVFLECVQDMDHENMFWYRQDPGLGLRLIYFSYDVKMKEKGDIPEGYSVSREKKERFSLILESASTNQTSMYLCASSFGGTRGAFFGQGTRLTVV.

The chain recombines TRBV3-1 (or the pseudogene TRBV3-2) with TRBJ2-1, with 9 positions matching TRBD1. This CDR3 has 15 amino acids. Unmatched junction bases numbered 6, after V lost 2 bases and J lost 7 bases. Germline-derived CDR1 and CDR2 are LGHDT and YNNKEL (reference sequence). CDR3 region: CASSQTGGAWNEQFF. The CDR3, as DNA: TGTGCCAGCAGCCAAACAGGGGGCGCGTGGAATGAGCAGTTCTTC.

The rearrangement joins TRBV10-2 to TRBJ1-1, with a possible D match to TRBD1 (5 bases). The ends were cut back, 2 bases at V and 5 bases at J, with 15 bases in the middle. This CDR3 has 15 residues. Germline-derived CDR1 and CDR2 are WSHSY and SAAADI. CDR3 in amino acids: CASSEKARGGTEAFF. CDR3 nucleotides: TGCGCCAGCAGTGAGAAGGCCCGGGGGGGAACTGAAGCTTTCTTT.

The rearrangement links TRBV7-2 to TRBJ2-1; 7 bases are a match to TRBD2. CDR3 size: 16 residues. From germline, CDR1 is SGHTA and CDR2 FQGNSA. The trim removed 2 bases at V and 8 bases at J, leaving 12 bases unmatched. CDR3 sequence reads: CASSLLGGSSGDEQFF. Written as DNA, the CDR3 is TGTGCCAGCAGCTTACTTGGCGGGAGTAGCGGCGATGAGCAGTTCTTC.

This sequence joins TRBV2 and TRBJ1-1; D not certain. Germline V gene sequence: CDR1 SNHLY, CDR2 FYNNEI. The CDR3 runs 13 residues. V lost 6 bases to trimming and J lost 1 base, with 9 bases between them. The CDR3 spells CASRRQTNTEAFF. For the CDR3, the DNA is TGTGCCAGCAGGCGACAAACGAACACTGAAGCTTTCTTT. Filled out from reference TRBV2 and TRBJ1-1, the complete variable domain reads EPEVTQTPSHQVTQMGQEVILRCVPISNHLYFYWYRQILGQKVEFLVSFYNNEISEKSEIFDDQFSVERPDGSNFTLKIRSTKLEDSAMYFCASRRQTNTEAFFGQGTRLTVV.

This clone has only a few counts. The chain uses TRBV7-9 and TRBJ2-1, with 7 nucleotides matching TRBD2. The V gene's germline CDR1 is SEHNR and CDR2 FQNEAQ (reference sequence). J gave up 8 bases and V 7 bases, and 14 bases lay outside the gene matches. This CDR3 has 15 amino acids. The CDR3, as DNA: TGTGCCAGCACCTTGGAGGGGCGGGAGCGCCATGAGCAGTTCTTC. As protein: CASTLEGRERHEQFF.

This sequence joins TRBV5-1 and TRBJ2-5, with 8 bases that match TRBD2. With 3 bases clipped from V and 4 bases from J, the junction kept 14 bases outside the gene matches. Looked up from germline, CDR1 is SGHRS and CDR2 is YFSETQ. CDR3 length: 17 residues. The CDR3 reads CASSSLGAGGQRETQYF. In DNA form, the CDR3 reads TGCGCCAGCAGCTCCCTGGGGGCGGGGGGTCAGAGAGAGACCCAGTACTTC.

The chain carries TRBV7-9 and TRBJ1-1; D ambiguous. This CDR3 contains 13 residues. The V gene lost 2 bases and the J gene lost 7 bases, with 11 bases spanning the gap. CDR1 and CDR2 (germline): SEHNR, FQNEAQ (reference sequence). CDR3 coding DNA: TGTGCCAGCAGCTTAAATCGGTTGAATGAAGCTTTCTTT. It translates to CASSLNRLNEAFF.

This chain's CDR3 is CASRIGQGAFYGYTF. The CDR3 coding sequence is TGTGCCAGCAGAATAGGACAGGGGGCATTCTATGGCTACACCTTC. The chain employs TRBV2 and TRBJ1-2, with 11 bases identical to TRBD1. The germline gives CDR1 SNHLY, CDR2 FYNNEI. V lost 6 bases to trimming and J lost 4 bases; unmatched junction nucleotides: 7. CDR3 length: 15 amino acids.

This chain links TRBV5-4 with TRBJ1-6; possible D gene TRBD1, 6 bases. This CDR3 is built from 14 residues. Looked up from germline, CDR1 is SGHNT and CDR2 is YYREEE (reference sequence). The ends were cut back, 4 bases at V and 5 bases at J, with 10 bases in the middle. This CDR3 is CASSIQGNNSPLHF. In DNA, the CDR3 is TGTGCCAGCAGCATACAGGGTAATAATTCACCCCTCCACTTT.

This clone appeared a single time. The gene calls are TRBV5-1 and TRBJ1-1; 7 positions match TRBD1. Losses at the gene ends were 4 bases for V and 1 base for J; bases not matched to a gene: 4. Germline V gene lookup returns CDR1 SGHRS and CDR2 YFSETQ. CDR3 size: 14 residues. For the CDR3, the DNA is TGCGCCAGCAGCCCCCAGGGGGGGAACACTGAAGCTTTCTTT. Translating gives CASSPQGGNTEAFF. Complete variable domain (other parts from reference TRBV5-1 and TRBJ1-1): KAGVTQTPRYLIKTRGQQVTLSCSPISGHRSVSWYQQTPGQGLQFLFEYFSETQRNKGNFPGRFSGRQFSNSRSEMNVSTLELGDSALYLCASSPQGGNTEAFFGQGTRLTVV.

The chain joins TRBV5-1 to TRBJ2-3; tentative D call: TRBD1 (5 bases). The CDR3 is 15 amino acids. From germline, CDR1 is SGHRS and CDR2 YFSETQ. V was clipped by 0 bases and J by 5 bases, with 13 bases between them. CDR3 sequence (DNA): TGCGCCAGCAGCTTGGAGGTCCAGGGTGGAGATACGCAGTATTTT. Amino acids: CASSLEVQGGDTQYF.

The chain employs TRBV19 and TRBJ1-2, with D hard to call. Germline-derived CDR1 and CDR2 are LNHDA and SQIVND (reference sequence). The ends were cut back, 5 bases at V and 2 bases at J, with 9 bases in the middle. There are 13 residues in the CDR3. CDR3 region: CASSVRSNYGYTF. In nucleotides, the CDR3 is TGTGCCAGTAGTGTCAGGTCGAACTATGGCTACACCTTC.